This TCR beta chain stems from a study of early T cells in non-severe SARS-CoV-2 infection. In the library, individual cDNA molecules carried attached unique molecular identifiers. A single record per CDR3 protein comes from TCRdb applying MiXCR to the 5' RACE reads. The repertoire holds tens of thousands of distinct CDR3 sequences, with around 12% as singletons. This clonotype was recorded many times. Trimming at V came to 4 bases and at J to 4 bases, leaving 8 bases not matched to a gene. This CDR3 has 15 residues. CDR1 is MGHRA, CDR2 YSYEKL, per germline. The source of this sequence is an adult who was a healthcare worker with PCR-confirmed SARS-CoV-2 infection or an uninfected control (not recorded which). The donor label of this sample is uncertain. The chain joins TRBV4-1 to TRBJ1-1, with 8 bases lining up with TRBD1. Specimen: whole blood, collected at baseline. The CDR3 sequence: CASSLEGQGSTEAFF. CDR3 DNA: TGCGCCAGCAGCCTCGAAGGACAGGGTAGCACTGAAGCTTTCTTT.